The sample holds one count of the clone carrying this TCR beta chain. This record belongs to a study of beta chain features in type 1 diabetes. The study reverse transcribed the entire isolated RNA, so it sequenced expressed TCRB transcripts. Libraries were prepared by immunoSEQ multiplex PCR; TCRdb keeps only in-frame clonotypes and omits some of them. The sample has fewer than 500,000 clones; 14% are singletons. Germline CDR1 MNHEY, CDR2 SVGAGI. Trimming stripped 2 bases from V and 3 bases from J, with 7 bases between. CDR3 length equals 13 residues. The chain uses TRBV6-5 and TRBJ1-2; maybe TRBD1 (5 bases). Material: naive CD4+ T cells from blood. The receptor was isolated from a man aged 30-40 years in good health. The CDR3 coding sequence is TGTGCCAGCAGTTACGACAGAGACTATGGCTACACCTTC. This encodes CASSYDRDYGYTF.